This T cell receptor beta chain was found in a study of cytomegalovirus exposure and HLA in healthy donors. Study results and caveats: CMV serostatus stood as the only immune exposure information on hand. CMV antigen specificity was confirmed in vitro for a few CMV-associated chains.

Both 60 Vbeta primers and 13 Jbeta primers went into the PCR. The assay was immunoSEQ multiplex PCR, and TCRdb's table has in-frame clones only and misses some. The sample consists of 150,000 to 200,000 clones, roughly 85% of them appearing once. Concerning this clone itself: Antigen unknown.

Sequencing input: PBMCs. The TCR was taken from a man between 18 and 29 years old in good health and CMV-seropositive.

The CDR3: CSVEKTSGGGETQYF. DNA of the CDR3: TGCAGCGTTGAGAAGACTAGCGGGGGAGGAGAGACCCAGTACTTC. The rearrangement joins TRBV29-1 to TRBJ2-5; TRBD2 agrees at 12 bases. CDR1 and CDR2 (germline): SQVTM, ANQGSEA. V was clipped by 3 bases and J by 4 bases; unmatched bases: 6. The CDR3 is 15 amino acids.